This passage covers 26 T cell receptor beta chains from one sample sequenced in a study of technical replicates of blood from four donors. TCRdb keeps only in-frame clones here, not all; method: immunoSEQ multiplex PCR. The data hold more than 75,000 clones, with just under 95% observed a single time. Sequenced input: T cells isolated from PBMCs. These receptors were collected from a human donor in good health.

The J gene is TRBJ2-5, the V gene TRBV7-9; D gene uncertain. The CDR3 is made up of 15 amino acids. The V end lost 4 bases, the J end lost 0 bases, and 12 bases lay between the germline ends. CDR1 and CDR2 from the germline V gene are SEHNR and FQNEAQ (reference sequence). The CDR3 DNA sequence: TGTGCCAGCAGCTCCCGTCGAGGCAACCAAGAGACCCAGTACTTC. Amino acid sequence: CASSSRRGNQETQYF.

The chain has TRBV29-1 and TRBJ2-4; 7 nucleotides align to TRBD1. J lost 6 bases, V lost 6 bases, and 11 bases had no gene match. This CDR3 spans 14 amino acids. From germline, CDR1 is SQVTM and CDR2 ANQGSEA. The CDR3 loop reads CSVVEGAKRNIQYF. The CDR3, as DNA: TGCAGCGTGGTTGAGGGGGCAAAACGAAACATTCAGTACTTC. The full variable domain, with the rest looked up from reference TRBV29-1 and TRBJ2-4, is SAVISQKPSRDICQRGTSLTIQCQVDSQVTMMFWYRQQPGQSLTLIATANQGSEATYESGFVIDKFPISRPNLTFSTLTVSNMSPEDSSIYLCSVVEGAKRNIQYFGAGTRLSVL.

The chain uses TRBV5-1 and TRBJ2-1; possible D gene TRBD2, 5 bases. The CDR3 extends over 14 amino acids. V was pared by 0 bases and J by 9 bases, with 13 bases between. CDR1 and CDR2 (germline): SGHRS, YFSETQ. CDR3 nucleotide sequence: TGCGCCAGCAGCTTGGGCCAGATAGGGAGTGAGCAGTTCTTC. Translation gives CASSLGQIGSEQFF.

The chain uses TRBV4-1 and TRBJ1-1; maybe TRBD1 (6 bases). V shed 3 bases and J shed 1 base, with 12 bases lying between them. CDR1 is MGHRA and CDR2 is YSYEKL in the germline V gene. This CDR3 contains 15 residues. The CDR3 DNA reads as TGCGCCAGCAGCCACACCGGGACAAAGAACACTGAAGCTTTCTTT. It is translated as CASSHTGTKNTEAFF.

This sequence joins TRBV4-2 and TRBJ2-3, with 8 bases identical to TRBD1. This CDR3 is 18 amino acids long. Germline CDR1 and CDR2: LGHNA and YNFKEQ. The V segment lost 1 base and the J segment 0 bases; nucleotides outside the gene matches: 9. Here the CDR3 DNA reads TGTGCCAGCAGCCAAGTAACGACAGGGGCTTCTAGCACAGATACGCAGTATTTT. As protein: CASSQVTTGASSTDTQYF.

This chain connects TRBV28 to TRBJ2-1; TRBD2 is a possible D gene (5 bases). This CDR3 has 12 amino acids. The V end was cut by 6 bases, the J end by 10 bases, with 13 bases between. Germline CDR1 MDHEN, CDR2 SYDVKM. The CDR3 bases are TGTGCCAGCAGCCCGGGGTCCTGGGAGCAGTTCTTC. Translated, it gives CASSPGSWEQFF.

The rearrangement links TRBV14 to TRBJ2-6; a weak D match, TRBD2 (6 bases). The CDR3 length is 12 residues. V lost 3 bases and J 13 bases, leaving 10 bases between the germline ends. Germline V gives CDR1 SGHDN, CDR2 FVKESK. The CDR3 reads CASSQLGLVLTF. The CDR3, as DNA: TGTGCCAGCAGCCAGCTGGGACTTGTCCTGACTTTC. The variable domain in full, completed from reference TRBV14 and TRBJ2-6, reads EAGVTQFPSHSVIEKGQTVTLRCDPISGHDNLYWYRRVMGKEIKFLLHFVKESKQDESGMPNNRFLAERTGGTYSTLKVQPAELEDSGVYFCASSQLGLVLTFGAGSRLTVL.

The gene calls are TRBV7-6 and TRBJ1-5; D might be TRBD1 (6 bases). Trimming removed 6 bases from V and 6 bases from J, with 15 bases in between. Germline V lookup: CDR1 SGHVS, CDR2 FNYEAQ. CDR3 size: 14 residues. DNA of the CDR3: TGTGCCAGCAGTTCAGCCAGGGGTTCTCAGCCCCAGCATTTT. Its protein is CASSSARGSQPQHF.

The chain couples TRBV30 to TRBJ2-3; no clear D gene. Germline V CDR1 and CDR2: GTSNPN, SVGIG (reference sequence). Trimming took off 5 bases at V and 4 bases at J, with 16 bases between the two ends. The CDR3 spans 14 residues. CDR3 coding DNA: TGTGCCTGGGGCGCCGCTCCTGGGCCAGATACGCAGTATTTT. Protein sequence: CAWGAAPGPDTQYF.

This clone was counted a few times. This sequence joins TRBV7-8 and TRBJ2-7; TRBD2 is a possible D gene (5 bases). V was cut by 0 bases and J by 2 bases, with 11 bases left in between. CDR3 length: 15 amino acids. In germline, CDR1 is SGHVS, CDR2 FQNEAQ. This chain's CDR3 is CASSLAPRVPYEQYF. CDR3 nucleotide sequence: TGTGCCAGCAGCTTAGCTCCGCGGGTCCCCTACGAGCAGTACTTC.

The CDR3 DNA follows: TGTGCCAGCAATCGACTAGGAGGGAACGATGAGCAGTTCTTC. Encoded protein: CASNRLGGNDEQFF. This chain links TRBV6-5 with TRBJ2-1; a possible D gene is TRBD2 (6 bases). Germline V gene sequence: CDR1 MNHEY, CDR2 SVGAGI. The length of the CDR3 is 14 residues. V was cut by 7 bases and J by 8 bases, with 18 bases left in between.

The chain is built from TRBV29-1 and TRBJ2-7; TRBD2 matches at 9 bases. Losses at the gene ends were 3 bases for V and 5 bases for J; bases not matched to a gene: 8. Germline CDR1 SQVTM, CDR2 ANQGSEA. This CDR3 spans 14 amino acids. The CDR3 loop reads CSVDGGTSFNEQYF. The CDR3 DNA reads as TGCAGCGTTGACGGCGGGACTAGCTTCAACGAGCAGTACTTC.

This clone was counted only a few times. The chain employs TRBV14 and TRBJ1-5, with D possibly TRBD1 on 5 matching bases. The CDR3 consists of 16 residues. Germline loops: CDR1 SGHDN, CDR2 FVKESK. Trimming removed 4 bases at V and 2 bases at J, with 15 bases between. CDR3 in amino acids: CASSPGGGFGNQPQHF. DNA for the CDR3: TGTGCCAGCAGCCCAGGTGGGGGGTTCGGCAATCAGCCCCAGCATTTT.

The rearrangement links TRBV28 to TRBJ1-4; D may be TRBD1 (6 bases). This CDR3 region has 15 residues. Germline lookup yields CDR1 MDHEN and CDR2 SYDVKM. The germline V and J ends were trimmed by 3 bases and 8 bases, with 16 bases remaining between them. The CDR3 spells CASSFARIGQEKLFF. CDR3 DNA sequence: TGTGCCAGCAGTTTTGCGAGAATAGGACAGGAAAAACTGTTTTTT.

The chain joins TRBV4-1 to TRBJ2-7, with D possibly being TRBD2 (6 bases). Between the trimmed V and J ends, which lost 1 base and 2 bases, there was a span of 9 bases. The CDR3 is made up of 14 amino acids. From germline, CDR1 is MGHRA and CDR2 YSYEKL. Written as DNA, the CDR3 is TGCGCCAGCAGCCAAGCGGGACTCCCCTACGAGCAGTACTTC. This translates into CASSQAGLPYEQYF.

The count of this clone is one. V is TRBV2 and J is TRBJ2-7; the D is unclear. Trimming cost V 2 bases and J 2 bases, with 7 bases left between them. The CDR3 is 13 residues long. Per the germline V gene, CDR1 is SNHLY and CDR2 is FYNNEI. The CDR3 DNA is TGTGCCAGCAGTGAACTAAAAACCTACGAGCAGTACTTC. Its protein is CASSELKTYEQYF.

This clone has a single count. This CDR3 is CASSAMTGAAEQYF. The CDR3 DNA follows: TGTGCCAGTAGTGCAATGACAGGGGCGGCCGAGCAGTACTTC. The chain uses TRBV19 and TRBJ2-7, with 8 bases that match TRBD1. V was pared by 5 bases and J by 6 bases, with 9 bases of the junction left unmatched. In germline, CDR1 is LNHDA, CDR2 SQIVND (reference sequence). The CDR3 is made up of 14 amino acids.

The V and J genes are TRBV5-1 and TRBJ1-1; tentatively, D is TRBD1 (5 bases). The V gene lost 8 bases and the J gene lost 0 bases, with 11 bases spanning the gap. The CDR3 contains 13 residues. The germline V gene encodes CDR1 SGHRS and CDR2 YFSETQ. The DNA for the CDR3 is TGCGCCAGTGGAGGGGTCATGAACACTGAAGCTTTCTTT. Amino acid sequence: CASGGVMNTEAFF.

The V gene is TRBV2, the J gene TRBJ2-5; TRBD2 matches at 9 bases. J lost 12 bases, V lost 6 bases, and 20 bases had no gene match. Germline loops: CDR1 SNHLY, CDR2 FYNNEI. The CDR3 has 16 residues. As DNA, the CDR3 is TGTGCCAGCAGGGTACCCCAGCCCCTAGCGGGGCCCGGGGAGTACTTC. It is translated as CASRVPQPLAGPGEYF.

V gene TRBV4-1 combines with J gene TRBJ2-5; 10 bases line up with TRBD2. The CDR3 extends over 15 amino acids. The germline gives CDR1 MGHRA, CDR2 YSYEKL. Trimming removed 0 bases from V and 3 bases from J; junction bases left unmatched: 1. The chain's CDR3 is CASSQEGLAEETQYF. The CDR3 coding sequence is TGCGCCAGCAGCCAAGAAGGACTAGCGGAAGAGACCCAGTACTTC.

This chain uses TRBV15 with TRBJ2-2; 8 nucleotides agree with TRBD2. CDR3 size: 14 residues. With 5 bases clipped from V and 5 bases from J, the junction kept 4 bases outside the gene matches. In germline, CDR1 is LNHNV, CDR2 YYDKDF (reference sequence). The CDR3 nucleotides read TGTGCCACCAGCGGCGGGGGGATTACCGGGGAGCTGTTTTTT. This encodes CATSGGGITGELFF.

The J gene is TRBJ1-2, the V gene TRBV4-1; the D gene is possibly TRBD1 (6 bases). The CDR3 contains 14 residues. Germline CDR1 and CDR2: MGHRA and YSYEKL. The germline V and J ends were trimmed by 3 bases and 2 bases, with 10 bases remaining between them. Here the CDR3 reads CASSQNQGNYGYTF. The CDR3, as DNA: TGCGCCAGCAGCCAGAACCAGGGGAACTATGGCTACACCTTC.

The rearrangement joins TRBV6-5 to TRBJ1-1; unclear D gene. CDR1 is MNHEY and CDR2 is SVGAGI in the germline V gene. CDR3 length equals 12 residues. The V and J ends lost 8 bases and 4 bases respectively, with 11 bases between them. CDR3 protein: CASQRGLTEAFF. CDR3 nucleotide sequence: TGTGCCAGCCAGAGAGGGCTCACTGAAGCTTTCTTT.

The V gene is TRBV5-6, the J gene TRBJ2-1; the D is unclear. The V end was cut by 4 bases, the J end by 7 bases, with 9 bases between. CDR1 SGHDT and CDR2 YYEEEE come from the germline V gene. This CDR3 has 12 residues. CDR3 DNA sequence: TGTGCCAGCAGCATCCTACCGAATGAGCAGTTCTTC. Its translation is CASSILPNEQFF.

CDR3 nucleotide sequence: TGTGCCAGCAGCCAGGACAGGGGTACGCAGTATTTT. Amino acid sequence: CASSQDRGTQYF. This chain links TRBV5-8 with TRBJ2-3; 9 nucleotides line up with TRBD1. Germline V gene lookup returns CDR1 SGHTS and CDR2 YDEGEE. J gave up 8 bases and V 4 bases, and 2 bases lay outside the gene matches. The CDR3 runs 12 residues.

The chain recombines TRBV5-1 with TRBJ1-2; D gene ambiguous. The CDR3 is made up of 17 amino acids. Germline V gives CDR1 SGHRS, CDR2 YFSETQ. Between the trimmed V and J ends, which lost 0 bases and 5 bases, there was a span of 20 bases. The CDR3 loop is CASSLELSRNPRYGYTF. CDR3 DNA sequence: TGCGCCAGCAGCTTGGAGCTGTCTAGAAACCCTAGGTATGGCTACACCTTC.